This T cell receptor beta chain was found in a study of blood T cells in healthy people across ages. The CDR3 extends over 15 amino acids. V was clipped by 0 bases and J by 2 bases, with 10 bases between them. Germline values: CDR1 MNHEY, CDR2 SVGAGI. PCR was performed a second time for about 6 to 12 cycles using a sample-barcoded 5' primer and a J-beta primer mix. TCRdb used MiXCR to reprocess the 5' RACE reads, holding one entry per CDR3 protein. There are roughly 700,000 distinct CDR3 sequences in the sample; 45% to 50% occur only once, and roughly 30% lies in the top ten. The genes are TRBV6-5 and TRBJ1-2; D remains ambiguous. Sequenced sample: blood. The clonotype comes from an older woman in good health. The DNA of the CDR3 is TGTGCCAGCAGTTACTCCCCCTTCCGAAACTATGGCTACACCTTC. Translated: CASSYSPFRNYGYTF.